Each of the 27 T cell receptor beta chains below was sequenced from the same sample in a study of CD8 T cells in Susac syndrome. When the RNA was reverse transcribed, random hexamers were used with an input of about 0.5 to 1 ug. TCRdb reprocessed the immunoSEQ multiplex PCR reads with MiXCR, giving one entry per CDR3 protein. The top ten hold approximately 0.3% of the sample, which has fewer than 150,000 distinct CDR3 sequences, 94% seen once. The sample comprised CD8+ T cells from PBMCs. Receptor source: a human donor in good health.

In DNA form, the CDR3 reads TGTGCCAGCAGTCCACTCCGGGACAGACAAGAGACCCAGTACTTC. It is translated as CASSPLRDRQETQYF. The gene calls are TRBV27 and TRBJ2-5; 7 bases map to TRBD1. Germline CDR1 MNHEY, CDR2 SMNVEV (reference sequence). The CDR3 runs to 15 residues. The junction had 8 bases not matched to a gene; V was cut back by 5 bases and J by 2 bases.

This chain uses TRBV18 with TRBJ1-1, with TRBD1 as a possible D gene (6 bases). This CDR3 has 12 amino acids. CDR1 KGHSH and CDR2 LQKENI come from the germline V gene. Deletions cut 9 bases from V and 2 bases from J, with 10 bases between. CDR3 nucleotides: TGTGCCAGGGGACAACCAAACACTGAAGCTTTCTTT. Its protein product is CARGQPNTEAFF.

The V and J genes are TRBV7-9 and TRBJ2-5, with 8 bases lining up with TRBD1. Trimming removed 4 bases from V and 5 bases from J; junction bases left unmatched: 3. Germline-derived CDR1 and CDR2 are SEHNR and FQNEAQ (reference sequence). CDR3 length: 13 amino acids. This CDR3 is CASSWTGMETQYF. The CDR3 DNA is TGTGCCAGCAGCTGGACAGGGATGGAGACCCAGTACTTC.

The chain has TRBV3-1 and TRBJ2-1, with D unclear. Germline V gene data show CDR1 as LGHDT and CDR2 as YNNKEL (reference sequence). Trimming shortened V by 1 base and J by 6 bases, and 10 bases separated the two germline ends. The CDR3 length is 14 residues. The CDR3 loop reads CASSQGLYPNEQFF. In DNA form, the CDR3 reads TGTGCCAGCAGCCAAGGGTTGTACCCCAATGAGCAGTTCTTC.

This chain uses TRBV9 with TRBJ1-5, with TRBD1 matching over 7 bases. The CDR3 is made up of 15 amino acids. Per germline, CDR1 SGDLS and CDR2 YYNGEE. V gave up 2 bases and J gave up 1 base; unmatched junction bases: 3. The chain's CDR3 is CASSVTGQSNQPQHF. The CDR3, as DNA: TGTGCCAGCAGCGTGACGGGACAGAGCAATCAGCCCCAGCATTTT.

The chain uses TRBV11-2 and TRBJ2-1; D perhaps matches TRBD2 (6 bases). The germline V gene encodes CDR1 SGHAT and CDR2 FQNNGV. Trimming shortened V by 2 bases and J by 8 bases, and 10 bases separated the two germline ends. The CDR3 covers 13 residues. The CDR3 sequence: CASSLLWGDEQFF. Written as DNA, the CDR3 is TGTGCCAGCAGCTTATTGTGGGGGGATGAGCAGTTCTTC. The whole variable domain, remainder taken from reference TRBV11-2 and TRBJ2-1, is EAGVAQSPRYKIIEKRQSVAFWCNPISGHATLYWYQQILGQGPKLLIQFQNNGVVDDSQLPKDRFSAERLKGVDSTLKIQPAKLEDSAVYLCASSLLWGDEQFFGPGTRLTVL.

V is TRBV27 and J is TRBJ2-7; 9 nucleotides align to TRBD1. This CDR3 is built from 14 residues. The ends lost 3 bases at V and 6 bases at J; junction bases unmatched: 6. Germline CDR1 MNHEY, CDR2 SMNVEV (reference sequence). In DNA form, the CDR3 reads TGTGCCAGCAGTTTTGGGGGACAGGGTATCGAGCAGTACTTC. Protein product: CASSFGGQGIEQYF.

J is TRBJ2-1 and V is TRBV7-8; perhaps TRBD2 as D (5 bases). Trimming shortened V by 1 base and J by 2 bases, and 9 bases separated the two germline ends. Germline V lookup: CDR1 SGHVS, CDR2 FQNEAQ. The CDR3 is made up of 15 amino acids. This chain's CDR3 is CASSLGTDPYNEQFF. Here the CDR3 DNA reads TGTGCCAGCAGCTTAGGGACTGACCCCTACAATGAGCAGTTCTTC.

The chain couples TRBV7-2 to TRBJ2-7; TRBD2 might be the D (5 bases). The ends were cut back, 4 bases at V and 3 bases at J, with 13 bases in the middle. The germline V gene encodes CDR1 SGHTA and CDR2 FQGNSA. The CDR3 sequence is 14 residues long. The CDR3 nucleotides read TGTGCCAGCAGCTCCGGAGGTCTGATCTACGAGCAGTACTTC. Encoded protein: CASSSGGLIYEQYF.

This sequence joins TRBV29-1 and TRBJ1-5; D not resolved. Deletions cut 4 bases from V and 0 bases from J, with 13 bases between. This CDR3 is 15 amino acids long. Germline V lookup: CDR1 SQVTM, CDR2 ANQGSEA. The CDR3 spells CSVVTEGYSNQPQHF. The CDR3 DNA sequence: TGCAGCGTTGTTACGGAGGGTTATAGCAATCAGCCCCAGCATTTT. Looking up the rest from reference TRBV29-1 and TRBJ1-5 gives the full variable domain: SAVISQKPSRDICQRGTSLTIQCQVDSQVTMMFWYRQQPGQSLTLIATANQGSEATYESGFVIDKFPISRPNLTFSTLTVSNMSPEDSSIYLCSVVTEGYSNQPQHFGDGTRLSIL.

This clonotype was detected only once. The genes are TRBV30 and TRBJ1-2, with D perhaps TRBD1 (5 bases). Germline values: CDR1 GTSNPN, CDR2 SVGIG (reference sequence). The CDR3 contains 12 residues. Trimming left V 5 bases short and J 1 base short, with 8 bases between. In DNA form, the CDR3 reads TGTGCCTGGGACAGTAATAACTATGGCTACACCTTC. It specifies CAWDSNNYGYTF.

The CDR3 loop is CASSVASPGEQFF. The CDR3, as DNA: TGTGCCAGCAGCGTAGCTTCCCCGGGAGAGCAGTTCTTC. V is TRBV9 and J is TRBJ2-1, with a weak D call TRBD2 (5 bases). Trimming removed 0 bases at V and 10 bases at J, with 11 bases between. Looked up from germline, CDR1 is SGDLS and CDR2 is YYNGEE. The CDR3 spans 13 residues.

The CDR3 loop reads CASSVALSSEQYF. Written as DNA, the CDR3 is TGTGCCAGCAGCGTAGCATTAAGCAGCGAGCAGTACTTC. This chain connects TRBV9 to TRBJ2-7; D remains unclear. The CDR3 has 13 amino acids. V was pared by 0 bases and J by 6 bases, with 10 bases between. Per germline, CDR1 SGDLS and CDR2 YYNGEE.

The gene calls are TRBV4-3 and TRBJ2-7; TRBD2 is a possible D gene (6 bases). This CDR3 is built from 17 residues. CDR1 is LGHNA and CDR2 is YSLEER in the germline V gene. Trimming cost V 0 bases and J 5 bases, with 20 bases left between them. The DNA for the CDR3 is TGCGCCAGCAGCCAAGATGGGCTCCGGCGGGATCACGACGAGCAGTACTTC. Translating it yields CASSQDGLRRDHDEQYF.

CDR3 bases: TGTGCCAGCAGCCACGCTACAGGCGCCAATCAGCCCCAGCATTTT. Protein sequence: CASSHATGANQPQHF. This chain links TRBV4-2 with TRBJ1-5; D is possibly TRBD1 (5 bases). This CDR3 contains 15 residues. Germline CDR1 and CDR2: LGHNA and YNFKEQ. V was shortened by 3 bases and J by 3 bases, with 12 bases between the two germline ends.

The chain combines TRBV11-2 with TRBJ2-1; D gene unclear. Trimming took 4 bases from V and 8 from J, leaving 18 bases between them. The germline CDR1 and CDR2 sequences are SGHAT and FQNNGV. The CDR3 totals 15 residues. DNA of the CDR3: TGTGCCAGCAGCTCCCCTGGGTCCCCCAATTATGAGCAGTTCTTC. The encoded protein is CASSSPGSPNYEQFF.

This chain uses TRBV5-4 with TRBJ2-5; weak D call: TRBD2 (5 bases). This CDR3 is built from 15 residues. V was shortened by 0 bases and J by 2 bases, with 11 bases between the two germline ends. Germline lookup yields CDR1 SGHNT and CDR2 YYREEE (reference sequence). In nucleotides, the CDR3 is TGTGCCAGCAGCTTGGTCCCAGCGGAGCAAGAGACCCAGTACTTC. It yields the protein CASSLVPAEQETQYF.

V is TRBV20-1 and J is TRBJ1-2; D might be TRBD1 (6 bases). Germline V gene sequence: CDR1 DFQATT, CDR2 SNEGSKA (reference sequence). CDR3 size: 12 residues. Trimming shortened V by 5 bases and J by 8 bases, and 15 bases separated the two germline ends. CDR3 loop: CSAPTGNGGYTF. CDR3 nucleotides: TGCAGTGCTCCCACAGGGAACGGCGGCTACACCTTC.

This sequence joins TRBV6-2 or TRBV6-3 and TRBJ1-5; 7 bases map to TRBD1. Germline CDR1 is MNHEY and CDR2 is SVGEGT. CDR3 length: 19 amino acids. The junction had 17 bases not matched to a gene; V was cut back by 6 bases and J by 0 bases. CDR3 DNA: TGTGCCAGCAGCCGCCCCCGGGACAGAGTTGATTATAGCAATCAGCCCCAGCATTTT. Translated, it gives CASSRPRDRVDYSNQPQHF.

This sequence joins TRBV28 and TRBJ1-4; D unresolved. CDR3 length equals 14 residues. Trimming shortened V by 8 bases and J by 8 bases, and 18 bases separated the two germline ends. Germline CDR1 is MDHEN and CDR2 is SYDVKM. The CDR3 spells CASENSVGGEKLFF. The CDR3 DNA sequence: TGTGCCAGCGAAAACTCGGTTGGAGGCGAAAAACTGTTTTTT.

DNA for the CDR3: TGTGCCTGGAGTGTACGGAGTAGCGAGAACCCAGGAGAGACCCAGTACTTC. This encodes CAWSVRSSENPGETQYF. The chain has TRBV30 and TRBJ2-5; TRBD2 is a possible D gene (5 bases). Between the trimmed V and J ends, which lost 0 bases and 4 bases, there was a span of 21 bases. From germline, CDR1 is GTSNPN and CDR2 SVGIG (reference sequence). CDR3 size: 17 residues. The complete variable domain, with remaining parts taken from reference TRBV30 and TRBJ2-5, reads SQTIHQWPATLVQPVGSPLSLECTVEGTSNPNLYWYRQAAGRGLQLLFYSVGIGQISSEVPQNLSASRPQDRQFILSSKKLLLSDSGFYLCAWSVRSSENPGETQYFGPGTRLLVL.

The chain links TRBV29-1 to TRBJ2-7; TRBD1 agrees at 7 bases. The V gene end was trimmed by 3 bases and the J gene end by 0 bases; junction bases not matched to a gene: 5. Germline V CDR1 and CDR2: SQVTM, ANQGSEA. This CDR3 has 14 amino acids. CDR3 in DNA: TGCAGCGTTGAGCTGACAGGGTTCTCCTACGAGCAGTACTTC. Its translation: CSVELTGFSYEQYF.

The chain links TRBV24-1 to TRBJ1-2; 12 nucleotides agree with TRBD1. Trimming at V came to 4 bases and at J to 5 bases, leaving 4 bases not matched to a gene. The CDR3 covers 15 residues. The V gene's germline CDR1 is KGHDR and CDR2 SFDVKD. Here the CDR3 DNA reads TGTGCCACCAGTGAGGGACAGGGGGCTGGGTATGGCTACACCTTC. It codes for CATSEGQGAGYGYTF.

The count of this clonotype is one. V gene TRBV29-1 combines with J gene TRBJ2-1; D might be TRBD2 (6 bases). Between the trimmed V and J ends, which lost 0 bases and 2 bases, there was a span of 14 bases. This CDR3 has 16 residues. The germline V gene has CDR1 SQVTM and CDR2 ANQGSEA. DNA for the CDR3: TGCAGCGTTGAAGACCAAACTAGCACTGCCTACAATGAGCAGTTCTTC. This translates into CSVEDQTSTAYNEQFF.

The DNA for the CDR3 is TGCGCCAGCAGCCAAGAGGCAGGGATCAGTCAGCCCCAGCATTTT. Protein sequence: CASSQEAGISQPQHF. The J gene is TRBJ1-5, the V gene TRBV4-1; D is possibly TRBD1 (5 bases). Trimming removed 0 bases at V and 6 bases at J, with 12 bases between. The CDR3 sequence is 15 residues long. The germline V gene encodes CDR1 MGHRA and CDR2 YSYEKL.

This clonotype was seen just once. This rearrangement joins TRBV29-1 to TRBJ2-7, with 9 bases that match TRBD1. Trimming at V came to 5 bases and at J to 1 base, leaving 9 bases not matched to a gene. Germline assignment: CDR1 SQVTM and CDR2 ANQGSEA. This CDR3 has 15 residues. CDR3 sequence reads: CSVTTGTGTSYEQYF. For the CDR3, the DNA is TGCAGCGTTACAACCGGGACAGGGACTTCCTACGAGCAGTACTTC.

The V and J genes are TRBV12-3 or TRBV12-4 and TRBJ1-1, with 8 nucleotides matching TRBD1. CDR3 length: 14 amino acids. Trimming cost V 5 bases and J 4 bases; bases outside gene matches: 6. This CDR3 is CASSPSGTGTEAFF. The CDR3 bases are TGTGCCAGCAGTCCATCCGGGACAGGCACTGAAGCTTTCTTT.